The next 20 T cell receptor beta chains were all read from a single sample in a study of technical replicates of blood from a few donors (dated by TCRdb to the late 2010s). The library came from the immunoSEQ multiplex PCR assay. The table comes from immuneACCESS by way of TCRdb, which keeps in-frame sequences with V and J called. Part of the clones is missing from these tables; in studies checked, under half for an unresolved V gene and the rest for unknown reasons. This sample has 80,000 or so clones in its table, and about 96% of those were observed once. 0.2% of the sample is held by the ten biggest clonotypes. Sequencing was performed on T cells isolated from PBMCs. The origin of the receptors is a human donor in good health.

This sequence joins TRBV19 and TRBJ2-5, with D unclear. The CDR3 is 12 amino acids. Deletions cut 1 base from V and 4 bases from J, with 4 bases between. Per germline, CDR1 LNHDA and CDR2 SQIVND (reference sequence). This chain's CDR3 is CASSIAGETQYF. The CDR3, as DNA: TGTGCCAGTAGTATAGCCGGAGAGACCCAGTACTTC.

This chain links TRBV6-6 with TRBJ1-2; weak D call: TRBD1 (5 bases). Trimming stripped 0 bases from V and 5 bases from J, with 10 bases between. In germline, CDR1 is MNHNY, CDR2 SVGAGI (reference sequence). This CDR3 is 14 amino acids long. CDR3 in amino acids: CASSYSEEGYGYTF. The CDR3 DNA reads TGTGCCAGCAGTTACTCTGAGGAGGGGTATGGCTACACCTTC.

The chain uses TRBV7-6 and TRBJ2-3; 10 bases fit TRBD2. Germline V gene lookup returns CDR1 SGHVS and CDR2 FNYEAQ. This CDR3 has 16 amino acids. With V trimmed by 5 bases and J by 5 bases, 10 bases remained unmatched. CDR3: CASSPISGGDEDTQYF. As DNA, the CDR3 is TGTGCCAGCAGCCCAATCAGCGGGGGGGATGAAGATACGCAGTATTTT.

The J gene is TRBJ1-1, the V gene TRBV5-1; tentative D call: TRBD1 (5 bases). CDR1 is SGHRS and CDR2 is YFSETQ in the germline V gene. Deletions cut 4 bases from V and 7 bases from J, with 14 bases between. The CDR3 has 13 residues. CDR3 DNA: TGCGCCAGCAGCGGGGGGACCTCGGATGAAGCTTTCTTT. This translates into CASSGGTSDEAFF. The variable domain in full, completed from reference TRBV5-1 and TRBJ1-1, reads KAGVTQTPRYLIKTRGQQVTLSCSPISGHRSVSWYQQTPGQGLQFLFEYFSETQRNKGNFPGRFSGRQFSNSRSEMNVSTLELGDSALYLCASSGGTSDEAFFGQGTRLTVV.

CDR3 sequence: CASSQDPSGIPYNEQFF. The CDR3 DNA reads TGCGCCAGCAGCCAAGATCCCTCAGGGATTCCTTACAATGAGCAGTTCTTC. This chain links TRBV4-1 with TRBJ2-1; TRBD1 might be the D (5 bases). V lost 0 bases, J lost 4 bases, and 16 bases lay in between. This CDR3 spans 17 amino acids. Germline-derived CDR1 and CDR2 are MGHRA and YSYEKL.

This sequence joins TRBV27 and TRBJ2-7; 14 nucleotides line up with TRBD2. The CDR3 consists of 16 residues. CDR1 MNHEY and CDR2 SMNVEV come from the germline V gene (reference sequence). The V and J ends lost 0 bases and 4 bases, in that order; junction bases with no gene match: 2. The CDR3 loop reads CASSLSRTSGGYEQYF. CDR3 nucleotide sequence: TGTGCCAGCAGTTTATCCCGGACTAGCGGGGGGTACGAGCAGTACTTC.

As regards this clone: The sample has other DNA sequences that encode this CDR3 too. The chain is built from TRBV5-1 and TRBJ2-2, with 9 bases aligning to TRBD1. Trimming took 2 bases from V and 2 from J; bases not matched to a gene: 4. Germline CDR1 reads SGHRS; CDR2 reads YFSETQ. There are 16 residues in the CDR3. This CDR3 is CASSFGGQGNTGELFF. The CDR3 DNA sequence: TGCGCCAGCAGCTTTGGGGGACAGGGAAACACCGGGGAGCTGTTTTTT. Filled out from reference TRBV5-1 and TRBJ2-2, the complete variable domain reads KAGVTQTPRYLIKTRGQQVTLSCSPISGHRSVSWYQQTPGQGLQFLFEYFSETQRNKGNFPGRFSGRQFSNSRSEMNVSTLELGDSALYLCASSFGGQGNTGELFFGEGSRLTVL.

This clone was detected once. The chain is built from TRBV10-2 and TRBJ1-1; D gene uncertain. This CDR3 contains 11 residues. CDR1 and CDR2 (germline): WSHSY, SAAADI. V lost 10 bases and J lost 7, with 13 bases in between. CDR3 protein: CATKSGVEAFF. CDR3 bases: TGCGCCACCAAGTCCGGGGTTGAAGCTTTCTTT.

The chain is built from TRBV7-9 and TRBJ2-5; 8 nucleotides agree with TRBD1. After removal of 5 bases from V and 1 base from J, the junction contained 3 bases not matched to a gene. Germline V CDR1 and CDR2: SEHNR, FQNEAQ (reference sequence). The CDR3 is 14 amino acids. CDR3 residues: CASSRDRSQETQYF. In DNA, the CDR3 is TGTGCCAGCAGCCGGGACAGGAGCCAAGAGACCCAGTACTTC.

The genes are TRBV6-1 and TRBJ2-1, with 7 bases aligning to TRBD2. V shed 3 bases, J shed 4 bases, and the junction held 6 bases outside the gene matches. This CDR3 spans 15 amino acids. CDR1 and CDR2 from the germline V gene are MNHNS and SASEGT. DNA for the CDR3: TGTGCCAGCAGTGAGGGCGGGAGTATTTACAATGAGCAGTTCTTC. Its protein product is CASSEGGSIYNEQFF.

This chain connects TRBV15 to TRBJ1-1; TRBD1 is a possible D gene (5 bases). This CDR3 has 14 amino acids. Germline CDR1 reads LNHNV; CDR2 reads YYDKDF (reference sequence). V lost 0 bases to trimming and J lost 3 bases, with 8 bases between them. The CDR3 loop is CATSRDSGDTEAFF. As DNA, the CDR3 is TGTGCCACCAGCAGAGATTCGGGGGACACTGAAGCTTTCTTT.

CDR3 coding DNA: TGCGCCAGCAGTGAGTCCCCGGGACAGGCTGGTGAAAAACTGTTTTTT. Amino acids: CASSESPGQAGEKLFF. The rearrangement uses TRBV10-1 and TRBJ1-4; TRBD1 agrees at 8 bases. The germline gives CDR1 WNHNN, CDR2 SYGVQD (reference sequence). The length of the CDR3 is 16 residues. V shed 0 bases, J shed 7 bases, and the junction held 7 bases outside the gene matches.

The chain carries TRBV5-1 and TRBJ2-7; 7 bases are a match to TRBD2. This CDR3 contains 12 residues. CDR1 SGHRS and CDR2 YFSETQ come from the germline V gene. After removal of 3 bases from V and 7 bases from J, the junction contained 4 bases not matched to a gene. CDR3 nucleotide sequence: TGCGCCAGCAGCTGGGGGGGAGGGGAGCAGTACTTC. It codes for CASSWGGGEQYF.

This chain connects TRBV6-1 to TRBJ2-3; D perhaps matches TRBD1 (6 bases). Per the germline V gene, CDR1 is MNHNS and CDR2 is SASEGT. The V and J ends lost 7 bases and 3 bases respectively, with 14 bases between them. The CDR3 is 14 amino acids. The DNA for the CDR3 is TGTGCCAGCACCAAACAGGGTTTGACAGATACGCAGTATTTT. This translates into CASTKQGLTDTQYF.

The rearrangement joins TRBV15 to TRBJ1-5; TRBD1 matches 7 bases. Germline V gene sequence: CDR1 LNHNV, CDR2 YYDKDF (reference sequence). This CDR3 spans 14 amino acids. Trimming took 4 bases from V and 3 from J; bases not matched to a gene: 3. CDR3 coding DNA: TGTGCCACCAGCATTGACAGGGTCAATCAGCCCCAGCATTTT. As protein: CATSIDRVNQPQHF.

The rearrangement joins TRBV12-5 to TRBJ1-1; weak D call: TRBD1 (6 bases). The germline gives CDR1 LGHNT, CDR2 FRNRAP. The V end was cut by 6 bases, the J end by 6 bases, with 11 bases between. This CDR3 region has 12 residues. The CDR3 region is CASGGQSAEAFF. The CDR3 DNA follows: TGTGCTAGTGGAGGACAGAGTGCTGAAGCTTTCTTT.

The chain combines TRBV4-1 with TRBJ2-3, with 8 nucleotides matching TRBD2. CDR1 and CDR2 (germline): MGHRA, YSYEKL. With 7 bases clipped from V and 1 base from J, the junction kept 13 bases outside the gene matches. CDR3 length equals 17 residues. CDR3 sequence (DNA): TGCGCCAGCAACCATCATGGGCTAGCGGGCCGCACAGATACGCAGTATTTT. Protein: CASNHHGLAGRTDTQYF.

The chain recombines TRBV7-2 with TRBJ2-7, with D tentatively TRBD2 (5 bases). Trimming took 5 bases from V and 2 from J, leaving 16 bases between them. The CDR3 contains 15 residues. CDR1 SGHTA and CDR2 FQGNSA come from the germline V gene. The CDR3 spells CASSDWRALAYEQYF. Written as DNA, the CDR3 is TGTGCCAGCAGCGACTGGCGGGCGCTTGCCTACGAGCAGTACTTC.

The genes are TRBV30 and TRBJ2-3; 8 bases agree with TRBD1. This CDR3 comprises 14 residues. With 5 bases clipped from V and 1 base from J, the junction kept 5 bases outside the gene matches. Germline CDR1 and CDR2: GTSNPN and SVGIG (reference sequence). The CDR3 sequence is CAWGQGMGTDTQYF. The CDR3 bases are TGTGCCTGGGGACAGGGTATGGGCACAGATACGCAGTATTTT.

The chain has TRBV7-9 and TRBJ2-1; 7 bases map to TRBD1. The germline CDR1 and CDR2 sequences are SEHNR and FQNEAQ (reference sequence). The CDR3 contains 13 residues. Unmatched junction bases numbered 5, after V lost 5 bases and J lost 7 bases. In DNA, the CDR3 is TGTGCCAGCAGCGCGTCAGGGGGAAATGAGCAGTTCTTC. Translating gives CASSASGGNEQFF. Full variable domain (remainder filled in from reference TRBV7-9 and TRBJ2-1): DTGVSQNPRHKITKRGQNVTFRCDPISEHNRLYWYRQTLGQGPEFLTYFQNEAQLEKSRLLSDRFSAERPKGSFSTLEIQRTEQGDSAMYLCASSASGGNEQFFGPGTRLTVL.